Sequencing of this T cell receptor beta chain was carried out in a study of T cell responses to AZD1222 COVID-19 vaccine. The table came from immunoSEQ multiplex PCR; TCRdb's copy has only in-frame clones and leaves some out. The table includes 96,000 or so clones, 80% to 90% detected once. The V and J ends lost 0 bases and 6 bases, in that order; junction bases with no gene match: 3. Germline V CDR1 and CDR2: SGHNT, YYREEE (reference sequence). This CDR3 has 16 amino acids. On this clone itself: The antigen remains unidentified.

Findings and limits, study-wide: Vaccine-related CD4 TCRs covered spike, predominating at 160-218 and 743-854.

Sequences were derived from peripheral blood, sampled on day 0 of AZD1222 vaccination. This sequence joins TRBV5-4 and TRBJ1-6; TRBD1 aligns across 10 bases. This sequence originates from an adult in good health. CDR3 protein: CASSLVGTGANSPLHF. CDR3 DNA sequence: TGTGCCAGCAGCTTGGTGGGGACAGGGGCTAATTCACCCCTCCACTTT.